These 5 T cell receptor beta chains share one sample of origin, sequenced in a study of blood T cell repertoires in COVID-19. Clones were sequenced by immunoSEQ multiplex PCR, and TCRdb holds only the in-frame ones, with some missing. This sample has fewer than 650,000 clones, with 85% to 90% found just once. The sample taken for sequencing was peripheral blood. These receptors were taken from a woman in her 50s with COVID-19, enrolled during active disease.

The chain joins TRBV5-4 to TRBJ1-3, with D tentatively TRBD1 (6 bases). This CDR3 has 15 amino acids. The V end lost 0 bases, the J end lost 0 bases, and 7 bases lay between the germline ends. Germline loops: CDR1 SGHNT, CDR2 YYREEE (reference sequence). The CDR3, as DNA: TGTGCCAGCAGCTTGGGGGGGCTCTCTGGAAACACCATATATTTT. This encodes CASSLGGLSGNTIYF.

This clone has just one count. The rearrangement uses TRBV6-1 and TRBJ1-1, with D unresolved. The CDR3 spans 15 residues. Germline assignment: CDR1 MNHNS and CDR2 SASEGT. Trimming removed 5 bases from V and 5 bases from J, with 18 bases in between. CDR3 nucleotides: TGTGCCAGCAGTTTCCCCTTCGGAGGGCGAACTGAAGCTTTCTTT. Its translation: CASSFPFGGRTEAFF.

This sequence joins TRBV11-2 and TRBJ1-3; D gene unclear. The ends were cut back, 1 base at V and 0 bases at J, with 10 bases in the middle. The CDR3 loop spans 16 amino acids. Per germline, CDR1 SGHAT and CDR2 FQNNGV. The CDR3 sequence is CASSLGALNSGNTIYF. The CDR3 DNA sequence: TGTGCCAGCAGCTTAGGAGCACTGAACTCTGGAAACACCATATATTTT.

The genes are TRBV11-2 and TRBJ2-1; 10 bases fit TRBD2. The CDR3 is 14 residues long. CDR1 SGHAT and CDR2 FQNNGV come from the germline V gene. V lost 2 bases, J lost 10 bases, and 5 bases stayed unmatched. CDR3 nucleotide sequence: TGTGCCAGCAGCTTATCGGGACTAGCGCCCGAGCAGTTCTTC. This encodes CASSLSGLAPEQFF. The whole variable domain, filled in from reference TRBV11-2 and TRBJ2-1, reads EAGVAQSPRYKIIEKRQSVAFWCNPISGHATLYWYQQILGQGPKLLIQFQNNGVVDDSQLPKDRFSAERLKGVDSTLKIQPAKLEDSAVYLCASSLSGLAPEQFFGPGTRLTVL.

The chain combines TRBV10-3 with TRBJ1-1; D call uncertain. The V end was cut by 2 bases, the J end by 7 bases, with 14 bases between. Germline CDR1 reads ENHRY; CDR2 reads SYGVKD. This CDR3 region has 14 residues. CDR3 DNA sequence: TGTGCCATCAGTGAGGCCACAGAGAGCGGTGAAGCTTTCTTT. Translating it yields CAISEATESGEAFF.